These 21 T cell receptor beta chains originate from one sample sequenced in a study of T cell responses to AZD1222 COVID-19 vaccine (dated by TCRdb to 2020 to 2023). The time point label of this sample denotes: about 28 days (+/-7) after the second vaccine dose. Preparation of the library involved the immunoSEQ multiplex PCR assay. Entries here come from immuneACCESS through TCRdb and include only in-frame sequences with V and J called. Some clones fail to appear in such tables; in the studies checked, an unresolved V gene covers under half of the shortfall, and the cause of the remainder is unknown. This sample lists under 140,000 clones; roughly 93% were detected once. 2.5% to 3% of the sample goes to the ten largest clones. Sequencing used peripheral blood, obtained 28 days after the second AZD1222 dose. The origin of the receptors is an adult who received the AZD1222 COVID-19 vaccine.

V gene TRBV6-6 combines with J gene TRBJ1-6; D is possibly TRBD1 (6 bases). Germline CDR1 MNHNY, CDR2 SVGAGI (reference sequence). This CDR3 is 18 amino acids long. V was clipped by 6 bases and J by 3 bases, with 21 bases between them. Here the CDR3 reads CASSRTVGGPNYNSPLHF. In nucleotides, the CDR3 is TGTGCCAGCAGCCGAACAGTGGGGGGGCCGAACTATAATTCACCCCTCCACTTT.

This chain connects TRBV3-1 (or the pseudogene TRBV3-2) to TRBJ1-2; 9 bases are shared with TRBD1. Germline assignment: CDR1 LGHDT and CDR2 YNNKEL (reference sequence). V was clipped by 1 base and J by 7 bases; unmatched bases: 4. The CDR3 is 14 amino acids. Here the CDR3 reads CASSQGDRVVGYTF. The DNA of the CDR3 is TGTGCCAGCAGCCAAGGGGACAGGGTAGTTGGCTACACCTTC.

A single count supports this clone. This chain joins TRBV5-8 and TRBJ1-5; D gene ambiguous. Looked up from germline, CDR1 is SGHTS and CDR2 is YDEGEE. This CDR3 spans 15 amino acids. The germline V and J ends were trimmed by 4 bases and 5 bases, with 16 bases remaining between them. The DNA for the CDR3 is TGTGCCAGCAGCGCTGTACTCTTATTGGATCAGCCCCAGCATTTT. It specifies CASSAVLLLDQPQHF.

This chain connects TRBV7-9 to TRBJ1-2, with 7 bases fitting TRBD1. CDR1 and CDR2 (germline): SEHNR, FQNEAQ (reference sequence). This CDR3 is built from 13 residues. V dropped 5 bases and J dropped 2; count of bases not matched to a gene: 2. This chain's CDR3 is CASSPDRNYGYTF. The CDR3, as DNA: TGTGCCAGCAGCCCGGACAGGAACTATGGCTACACCTTC. Together with reference TRBV7-9 and TRBJ1-2, the CDR3 gives the full variable domain: DTGVSQNPRHKITKRGQNVTFRCDPISEHNRLYWYRQTLGQGPEFLTYFQNEAQLEKSRLLSDRFSAERPKGSFSTLEIQRTEQGDSAMYLCASSPDRNYGYTFGSGTRLTVV.

CDR3 residues: CASSGFLRPGNTIYF. The CDR3 DNA is TGTGCCAGCTCCGGATTCTTGAGACCTGGAAACACCATATATTTT. This rearrangement joins TRBV19 to TRBJ1-3; D call uncertain. V shed 9 bases and J shed 2 bases, with 17 bases lying between them. The CDR3 extends over 15 amino acids. The germline gives CDR1 LNHDA, CDR2 SQIVND (reference sequence).

The V gene is TRBV5-4, the J gene TRBJ2-1; D ambiguous. The ends were cut back, 4 bases at V and 5 bases at J, with 4 bases in the middle. The germline V gene encodes CDR1 SGHNT and CDR2 YYREEE (reference sequence). The CDR3 spans 11 residues. CDR3: CASSLHNEQFF. DNA of the CDR3: TGTGCCAGCAGCCTACACAATGAGCAGTTCTTC.

The chain combines TRBV5-1 with TRBJ2-7, with 9 bases that match TRBD1. The CDR3 runs to 12 residues. CDR1 is SGHRS, CDR2 YFSETQ, per germline. The junction had 0 bases not matched to a gene; V was cut back by 5 bases and J by 3 bases. CDR3 in amino acids: CASRDRGYEQYF. Here the CDR3 DNA reads TGCGCCAGCAGGGACAGGGGCTACGAGCAGTACTTC.

J is TRBJ2-7 and V is TRBV25-1, with 7 bases fitting TRBD1. Germline CDR1 is MGHDK and CDR2 is SYGVNS. The CDR3 has 13 amino acids. The J segment lost 0 bases and the V segment lost 6 bases, leaving 2 bases of the junction unmatched. This CDR3 reads CASRTGDSYEQYF. The CDR3 DNA follows: TGTGCCAGCAGAACAGGGGACTCCTACGAGCAGTACTTC.

The chain is built from TRBV6-5 and TRBJ2-7, with D perhaps being TRBD1 or TRBD2 (7 bases each). The CDR3 is 13 residues long. The ends were cut back, 10 bases at V and 2 bases at J, with 15 bases in the middle. Germline assignment: CDR1 MNHEY and CDR2 SVGAGI. CDR3 protein: CATQGGLTYEQYF. CDR3 DNA: TGTGCCACTCAGGGGGGGCTGACCTACGAGCAGTACTTC.

The V gene is TRBV6-6, the J gene TRBJ1-1; the D gene is possibly TRBD1 (5 bases). The CDR3 runs 16 residues. With 4 bases removed from V and 4 bases from J, the gap between germline ends came to 19 bases. Germline V lookup: CDR1 MNHNY, CDR2 SVGAGI (reference sequence). The CDR3 DNA follows: TGTGCCAGCAGTTCCCCGGGGGATCCTCAGGGCACTGAAGCTTTCTTT. It specifies CASSSPGDPQGTEAFF.

The V gene is TRBV2, the J gene TRBJ2-5; D gene unclear. Trimming stripped 10 bases from V and 5 bases from J, with 11 bases between. Germline lookup yields CDR1 SNHLY and CDR2 FYNNEI. The CDR3 has 11 residues. The CDR3 DNA follows: TGTGCCACAATATCTGGGGAGACCCAGTACTTC. Amino acid sequence: CATISGETQYF.

The V call is TRBV3-1 (or the pseudogene TRBV3-2), the J call TRBJ1-6; D is unresolved. This CDR3 comprises 13 residues. Trimming removed 4 bases at V and 10 bases at J, with 11 bases between. The germline V gene has CDR1 LGHDT and CDR2 YNNKEL (reference sequence). The CDR3 reads CASSRGRLSPLHF. The CDR3 DNA sequence: TGTGCCAGCAGCCGAGGACGCCTATCACCCCTCCACTTT.

This clone was observed a single time. The chain has TRBV9 and TRBJ1-1; 7 bases line up with TRBD1. Trimming took 0 bases from V and 2 from J; bases not matched to a gene: 7. From germline, CDR1 is SGDLS and CDR2 YYNGEE. The CDR3 totals 16 residues. CDR3 protein: CASSVVRDSGNTEAFF. The CDR3 DNA reads TGTGCCAGCAGCGTAGTACGGGACAGCGGAAACACTGAAGCTTTCTTT.

This clone was detected only once. The chain recombines TRBV25-1 with TRBJ2-2; D ambiguous. CDR3 length equals 13 residues. Trimming shortened V by 10 bases and J by 7 bases, and 16 bases separated the two germline ends. CDR1 and CDR2 from the germline V gene are MGHDK and SYGVNS. The CDR3 DNA reads TGTGCCACGTCGAGGAGCTGGAGCGGGGAGCTGTTTTTT. It translates to CATSRSWSGELFF.

The rearrangement links TRBV7-2 to TRBJ2-2; 9 bases line up with TRBD2. The CDR3 totals 17 residues. The junction had 6 bases not matched to a gene; V was cut back by 2 bases and J by 2 bases. Germline V gene data show CDR1 as SGHTA and CDR2 as FQGNSA. CDR3 region: CASSLFSSGVNTGELFF. CDR3 nucleotides: TGTGCCAGCAGCTTATTTTCTAGCGGGGTCAACACCGGGGAGCTGTTTTTT.

This clone was found once. The CDR3 region is CASSLGRDEDTQYF. CDR3 in DNA: TGTGCCAGCAGCCTCGGTCGAGACGAGGATACGCAGTATTTT. This chain links TRBV4-2 with TRBJ2-3; no firm D call. The germline V and J ends were trimmed by 4 bases and 6 bases, with 14 bases remaining between them. The germline V gene has CDR1 LGHNA and CDR2 YNFKEQ. This CDR3 has 14 amino acids.

The count of this clone is one. This chain uses TRBV27 with TRBJ2-7; no firm D call. The CDR3 consists of 11 residues. Trimming removed 8 bases from V and 2 bases from J, with 7 bases in between. Germline V gives CDR1 MNHEY, CDR2 SMNVEV (reference sequence). This CDR3 is CASGVTYEQYF. The CDR3 DNA reads TGTGCCAGCGGGGTGACCTACGAGCAGTACTTC.

The chain links TRBV5-6 to TRBJ1-4, with TRBD1 matching over 10 bases. Germline V lookup: CDR1 SGHDT, CDR2 YYEEEE. The V segment lost 3 bases and the J segment 8 bases; nucleotides outside the gene matches: 10. The CDR3 has 16 residues. Here the CDR3 DNA reads TGTGCCAGCAGCTCCATTCGACAGGGGGCAGGAGAAAAACTGTTTTTT. Translated: CASSSIRQGAGEKLFF. Variable domain in full (rest from reference TRBV5-6 and TRBJ1-4): DAGVTQSPTHLIKTRGQQVTLRCSPKSGHDTVSWYQQALGQGPQFIFQYYEEEERQRGNFPDRFSGHQFPNYSSELNVNALLLGDSALYLCASSSIRQGAGEKLFFGSGTQLSVL.

This chain connects TRBV27 to TRBJ2-1; TRBD2 matches at 7 bases. The CDR3 loop spans 13 amino acids. Germline V gene sequence: CDR1 MNHEY, CDR2 SMNVEV (reference sequence). V gave up 7 bases and J gave up 6 bases; unmatched junction bases: 6. The CDR3 DNA follows: TGTGCCAGCATGCCGCGGGAGCTCAATGAGCAGTTCTTC. Protein product: CASMPRELNEQFF.

V and J are TRBV5-5 and TRBJ1-5; unclear D gene. In germline, CDR1 is SGHKS, CDR2 YYEKEE (reference sequence). This CDR3 has 15 amino acids. Trimming left V 0 bases short and J 0 bases short, with 7 bases between. CDR3 sequence: CASSLGLSSNQPQHF. The CDR3 DNA follows: TGTGCCAGCAGCTTGGGTCTCAGTAGCAATCAGCCCCAGCATTTT.

This clone showed up just once. The V gene is TRBV15, the J gene TRBJ2-7; possibly TRBD2 for D (5 bases). V gave up 3 bases and J gave up 5 bases, with 14 bases separating them. The CDR3 extends over 14 amino acids. The V gene's germline CDR1 is LNHNV and CDR2 YYDKDF (reference sequence). CDR3 loop: CATSRGPRGHEQYF. CDR3 coding DNA: TGTGCCACCAGCAGGGGTCCTCGGGGTCACGAGCAGTACTTC.